This is a list of T cell receptor beta chains from one sample in a study of blood T cell repertoires in COVID-19. The data were produced by immunoSEQ multiplex PCR, yet TCRdb's version contains in-frame clones alone and is incomplete. The data contain 150,000 to 200,000 clones, 89% of them singletons. What was sequenced was PBMCs or T cells enriched from blood (not recorded which). The receptors shown here come from a woman aged 18-29 years who had recovered from COVID-19. CDR3s include the opening cysteine and the closing phenylalanine or tryptophan. D genes are given only for firm matches. Clone size is given for some rows only: seen once, a few or many times, or a class if the clone is expanded.

-,-,TRBJ1-1,TRBV5-6,CASSFTGTEAFF,TGTGCCAGCAGCTTTACAGGCACTGAAGCTTTCTTT
-,-,TRBJ2-1,TRBV2,CASSGEAGDYNEQFF,TGTGCCAGCAGTGGGGAGGCGGGTGACTACAATGAGCAGTTCTTC
-,TRBD1,TRBJ2-7,TRBV10-3,CAISESTGQSPYEQYF,TGTGCCATCAGTGAGTCGACGGGACAGAGCCCCTACGAGCAGTACTTC
-,TRBD2,TRBJ2-7,TRBV9,CASSARGGSPREQYF,TGTGCCAGCAGCGCGCGGGGGGGTTCTCCCCGCGAGCAGTACTTC
-,-,TRBJ1-1,TRBV5-1,CASSLASAANTEAFF,TGCGCCAGCAGCTTGGCCAGTGCGGCAAACACTGAAGCTTTCTTT
-,-,TRBJ1-1,TRBV27,CASSSPRRGTEAFF,TGTGCCAGCAGTTCTCCTCGACGGGGCACTGAAGCTTTCTTT
-,-,TRBJ1-1,TRBV7-9,CAFTGEMNTEAFF,TGTGCCTTTACGGGGGAAATGAACACTGAAGCTTTCTTT
-,-,TRBJ2-1,TRBV7-2,CASSLVLPNEQFF,TGTGCCAGCAGCTTAGTTCTTCCGAATGAGCAGTTCTTC
-,TRBD2,TRBJ2-7,TRBV6-5,CASSPSGGPYEQYF,TGTGCCAGCAGTCCTAGCGGGGGGCCCTACGAGCAGTACTTC
-,-,TRBJ1-2,TRBV6-5,CASSRSAHGYTF,TGTGCCAGCAGCCGATCAGCGCATGGCTACACCTTC
-,TRBD1,TRBJ1-2,TRBV19,CASSIKLAGGYGYTF,TGTGCCAGTAGTATAAAGTTGGCAGGGGGTTATGGCTACACCTTC
-,-,TRBJ1-2,TRBV18,CASSSTGNYGYTF,TGTGCCAGCTCATCGACGGGGAACTATGGCTACACCTTC
-,-,TRBJ2-7,TRBV14,CASSPRVLYEQYF,TGTGCCAGCAGCCCCCGGGTCCTCTACGAGCAGTACTTC
-,-,TRBJ1-5,TRBV28,CASSFDEGLGSNQPQHF,TGTGCCAGCAGTTTCGACGAGGGTCTCGGGAGCAATCAGCCCCAGCATTTT
-,TRBD1,TRBJ2-1,TRBV23-1,CANVQSTTGYNEQFF,TGCGCCAACGTTCAATCGACGACAGGGTACAATGAGCAGTTCTTC
-,-,TRBJ2-1,TRBV4-3,CASSQGLHYNEQFF,TGCGCCAGCAGCCAAGGACTTCACTACAATGAGCAGTTCTTC
-,-,TRBJ1-2,TRBV15,CATSHLREDYGYTF,TGTGCCACCAGTCATTTGAGGGAGGACTATGGCTACACCTTC
-,-,TRBJ2-2,TRBV11-3,CASSLGRTGTGELFF,TGTGCCAGCAGCTTAGGGCGGACGGGGACCGGGGAGCTGTTTTTT
-,TRBD1,TRBJ2-1,TRBV27,CATSGQGALGYNEQFF,TGTGCCACCTCGGGACAGGGGGCGCTCGGCTACAATGAGCAGTTCTTC
-,TRBD1,TRBJ1-2,TRBV11-2,CASSLSGQVFGYTF,TGTGCCAGCAGCTTATCGGGACAGGTGTTTGGCTACACCTTC
-,-,TRBJ1-2,TRBV28,CASRAHGTPNYGYTF,TGTGCCAGCAGGGCCCACGGGACACCTAACTATGGCTACACCTTC
-,TRBD2,TRBJ2-1,TRBV7-3,CASSLAGGFYNEQFF,TGTGCCAGCAGCTTAGCGGGAGGATTCTACAATGAGCAGTTCTTC
once,-,TRBJ2-5,TRBV3-1/TRBV3-2,CASSQDTGARLGPQETQYF,TGTGCCAGCAGCCAAGATACTGGAGCAAGGTTGGGTCCGCAAGAGACCCAGTACTTC
-,TRBD2,TRBJ2-1,TRBV11-2,CASSSVGTRRFEQFF,TGTGCCAGCAGTTCGGTGGGGACTAGGAGGTTTGAGCAGTTCTTC
-,TRBD2,TRBJ2-5,TRBV15,CATSRGLAGVAGTQYF,TGTGCCACCAGCAGAGGCCTAGCGGGAGTTGCTGGGACCCAGTACTTC
-,TRBD2,TRBJ2-1,TRBV7-9,CASSSYPGLADNEQFF,TGTGCCAGCAGCTCTTACCCGGGACTAGCGGACAATGAGCAGTTCTTC
-,-,TRBJ2-7,TRBV12-3/TRBV12-4,CASSFTSSEQYF,TGTGCCAGCAGTTTCACTAGTTCCGAGCAGTACTTC
-,TRBD1,TRBJ2-1,TRBV3-1/TRBV3-2,CASSQEGTGRGDEQFF,TGTGCCAGCAGCCAAGAAGGGACAGGGAGGGGCGATGAGCAGTTCTTC
once,-,TRBJ2-6,TRBV4-1,CASLSTGANVLTF,TGCGCCAGCTTGTCAACTGGGGCCAACGTCCTGACTTTC
-,-,TRBJ1-1,TRBV28,CASSWTRGYAYTEAFF,TGTGCCAGCAGTTGGACCAGGGGCTATGCGTACACTGAAGCTTTCTTT
-,-,TRBJ1-4,TRBV27,CASSLWVPSRGFEKLFF,TGTGCCAGCAGTTTATGGGTCCCCTCTAGGGGTTTCGAAAAACTGTTTTTT
-,TRBD2,TRBJ2-7,TRBV25-1,CASSEGGGDSYEQYF,TGTGCCAGCAGTGAGGGCGGGGGAGACTCCTACGAGCAGTACTTC
-,-,TRBJ2-7,TRBV9,CASSSVGAAYEQYF,TGTGCCAGCAGCTCCGTTGGGGCTGCCTACGAGCAGTACTTC
-,TRBD2,TRBJ2-1,TRBV10-3,CAISPLAGGGAQFF,TGTGCCATCTCCCCACTAGCGGGAGGGGGGGCGCAGTTCTTC
-,-,TRBJ2-5,TRBV6-5,CASSYSGSQRETQYF,TGTGCCAGCAGTTACTCCGGCAGCCAGAGGGAGACCCAGTACTTC
-,-,TRBJ2-5,TRBV11-2,CASRRSNSGETQYF,TGTGCCAGCAGACGATCCAACAGTGGGGAGACCCAGTACTTC
-,TRBD1,TRBJ1-4,TRBV12-5,CASGLDRGLTNEKLFF,TGTGCTAGTGGTCTGGACAGGGGGCTAACTAATGAAAAACTGTTTTTT
-,-,TRBJ1-2,TRBV28,CASTPRQGSYGYTF,TGTGCCAGCACCCCGAGGCAGGGTTCATATGGCTACACCTTC
-,TRBD2,TRBJ2-1,TRBV2,CASSGLAGGPRSYNEQFF,TGTGCCAGCAGTGGACTAGCGGGAGGGCCTCGGTCCTACAATGAGCAGTTCTTC
few,-,TRBJ1-2,TRBV12-3/TRBV12-4,CASSFQGDYGYTF,TGTGCCAGCAGTTTCCAAGGGGACTATGGCTACACCTTC
-,-,TRBJ1-1,TRBV28,CASSFGQLNTEAFF,TGTGCCAGCAGTTTTGGACAGTTGAACACTGAAGCTTTCTTT
-,-,TRBJ1-4,TRBV15,CATSRVGGPETNEKLFF,TGTGCCACCAGCAGAGTTGGGGGCCCTGAGACTAATGAAAAACTGTTTTTT
-,-,TRBJ1-1,TRBV28,CASSNWVEDTEAFF,TGTGCCAGCAGCAATTGGGTCGAGGACACTGAAGCTTTCTTT
few,-,TRBJ2-7,TRBV6-2/TRBV6-3,CASSYLEGSYEQYF,TGTGCCAGCAGTTACCTCGAGGGCTCCTACGAGCAGTACTTC
-,TRBD1,TRBJ2-2,TRBV5-4,CASSSRGHVTGELFF,TGTGCCAGCAGTTCCAGGGGGCACGTGACCGGGGAGCTGTTTTTT
-,TRBD2,TRBJ2-1,TRBV6-4,CASSERASGANEQFF,TGTGCCAGCAGTGAAAGGGCTAGCGGAGCTAATGAGCAGTTCTTC
-,-,TRBJ2-4,TRBV11-2,CASSLGGVNIQYF,TGTGCCAGCAGCTTAGGGGGCGTAAACATTCAGTACTTC
-,-,TRBJ2-7,TRBV15,CATSRGKAGTYEQYF,TGTGCCACCAGCAGAGGGAAGGCAGGAACCTACGAGCAGTACTTC
-,-,TRBJ1-1,TRBV27,CASSRLGQLNTEAFF,TGTGCCAGCAGTAGGCTTGGACAGCTGAACACTGAAGCTTTCTTT
few,TRBD1,TRBJ1-1,TRBV5-1,CASSVNRGFSEAFF,TGCGCCAGCAGCGTCAACAGGGGATTCTCTGAAGCTTTCTTT